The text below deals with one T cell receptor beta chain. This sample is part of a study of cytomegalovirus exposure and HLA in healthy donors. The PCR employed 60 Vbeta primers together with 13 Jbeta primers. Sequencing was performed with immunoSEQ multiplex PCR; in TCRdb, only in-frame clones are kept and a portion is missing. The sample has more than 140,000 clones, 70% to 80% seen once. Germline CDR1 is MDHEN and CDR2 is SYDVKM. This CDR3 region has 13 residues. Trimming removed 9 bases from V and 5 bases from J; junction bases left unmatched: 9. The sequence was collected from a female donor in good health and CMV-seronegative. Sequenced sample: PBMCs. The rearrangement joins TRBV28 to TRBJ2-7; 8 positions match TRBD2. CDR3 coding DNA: TGTGCCAGTAGCAGCGGGGGCTTCCACGAGCAGTACTTC. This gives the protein CASSSGGFHEQYF.